This T cell receptor beta chain was profiled in a study of OX40 agonist ivuxolimab in advanced cancers. Remarks on this clone: Its antigen is currently unknown.

TCRdb keeps only in-frame clones here, not all; method: immunoSEQ multiplex PCR. This table holds about 81,000 clones, under 95% found once. V was shortened by 4 bases and J by 9 bases, with 7 bases between the two germline ends. The V gene's germline CDR1 is MGHRA and CDR2 YSYEKL. This CDR3 spans 11 amino acids. Points from the study as a whole: Dose levels from 0.1 to 3.0 mg/kg saw CD4+ and CD8+ blood T cells expand clonally by week 6. Researchers did not establish what antigens the expanded peripheral T cells target.

The sequence was obtained from an adult with an advanced solid tumor such as melanoma, head and neck, liver or kidney cancer. The V and J genes are TRBV4-1 and TRBJ2-1; D possibly corresponds to TRBD2 (6 bases). Sequencing used CD4+ or CD8+ T cells sorted from blood, obtained in a trial of the OX40 agonist ivuxolimab. CDR3 protein: CASSPGVEQFF. The CDR3 nucleotides are TGCGCCAGCAGCCCGGGAGTTGAGCAGTTCTTC.